Listed below are T cell receptor beta chains from one sample, sequenced in a study of memory CD4+ T cells and cytomegalovirus serostatus. Only in-frame clones appear in the TCRdb table, and some are missing; sequencing was by immunoSEQ multiplex PCR. The profile shows 45,000 to 65,000 clones, about 79% of them singletons. Sequenced sample: memory CD4+ T cells from blood. These receptors all come from an adult in good health and CMV-seronegative. The conserved cysteine and the conserved F or W are not part of the CDR3 here. Fields, in order: clone size, V gene, CDR3 protein. The size entry is marked missing in some rows and otherwise reads once, few, many or a size class.

size: .; V: TRBV9; CDR3: ASSVDLAGHVEQF
size: .; V: TRBV5-1; CDR3: ASSPGSEDEKLF
size: .; V: TRBV7-2; CDR3: ASSLGSGGRYGELF
size: .; V: TRBV7-2; CDR3: ASSAAGTGVYEQY
size: .; V: TRBV19; CDR3: ASSIGGTANTEAF
size: few; V: TRBV7-9; CDR3: ASSGGRFYEQY
size: once; V: TRBV19; CDR3: ASSATGTAETQY
size: .; V: TRBV18; CDR3: ASSTDRSSYNSPLH
size: .; V: TRBV5-1; CDR3: ASSREGQVAGNTIY
size: .; V: TRBV10-3; CDR3: AISAGVSGGETQY
size: .; V: TRBV10-3; CDR3: AISAATGQPQH
size: .; V: TRBV2; CDR3: ASRDPGTLSLNEKLF
size: .; V: TRBV14; CDR3: ASSRERQETQY
size: .; V: TRBV5-1; CDR3: ASSFARNTEAF
size: few; V: TRBV30; CDR3: AWSVVQDRGRSPLH
size: .; V: TRBV5-1; CDR3: ASSLRGAREGEQF
size: few; V: TRBV5-4; CDR3: ASSLSTEVTDTQY
size: .; V: TRBV30; CDR3: AWRTGQGAGNEKLF
size: .; V: TRBV12-2; CDR3: ASRLGWTGF
size: .; V: TRBV7-9; CDR3: ASSSTGGGVTQY
size: .; V: TRBV4-1; CDR3: ASSLTPYNEQF
size: .; V: TRBV28; CDR3: ASTDRANEKLF
size: .; V: TRBV19; CDR3: ASSPDRVTGELF
size: .; V: TRBV27; CDR3: ASSPAGTVFEAF
size: .; V: TRBV6-1; CDR3: ASSEGPVRSYGYT
size: .; V: TRBV7-2; CDR3: ASSSQQGGEQY
size: .; V: TRBV6-5; CDR3: ASSSGLEGQPQH